This T cell receptor (beta chain) is drawn from a study of T-cell memory formation after mild COVID-19. The germline V gene has CDR1 SGHRS and CDR2 YFSETQ. This CDR3 is built from 17 residues. V lost 2 bases, J lost 0 bases, and 12 bases lay in between. Each CDR3 protein gets one entry after TCRdb re-called the 5' RACE reads with MiXCR. The sample includes roughly 450,000 distinct CDR3 sequences, about 18% of them seen just once. With regard to this clonotype: Its antigen is unidentified.

Points from the study as a whole: Memory from before infection featured some responding clones, which suggests cross-reactive memory joined.

The specimen was PBMCs or a T cell subset sorted from them (not recorded which). This receptor was taken from an adult woman who had mild COVID-19 (a few samples of this study predate the infection). Cell type and time point are not known. The chain is built from TRBV5-1 and TRBJ2-6; no clear D gene. The CDR3: CASSFGSTHSGANVLTF. The DNA for the CDR3 is TGCGCCAGCAGCTTTGGCAGTACCCACTCTGGGGCCAACGTCCTGACTTTC. The full variable domain, its missing parts supplied by reference TRBV5-1 and TRBJ2-6, is KAGVTQTPRYLIKTRGQQVTLSCSPISGHRSVSWYQQTPGQGLQFLFEYFSETQRNKGNFPGRFSGRQFSNSRSEMNVSTLELGDSALYLCASSFGSTHSGANVLTFGAGSRLTVL.